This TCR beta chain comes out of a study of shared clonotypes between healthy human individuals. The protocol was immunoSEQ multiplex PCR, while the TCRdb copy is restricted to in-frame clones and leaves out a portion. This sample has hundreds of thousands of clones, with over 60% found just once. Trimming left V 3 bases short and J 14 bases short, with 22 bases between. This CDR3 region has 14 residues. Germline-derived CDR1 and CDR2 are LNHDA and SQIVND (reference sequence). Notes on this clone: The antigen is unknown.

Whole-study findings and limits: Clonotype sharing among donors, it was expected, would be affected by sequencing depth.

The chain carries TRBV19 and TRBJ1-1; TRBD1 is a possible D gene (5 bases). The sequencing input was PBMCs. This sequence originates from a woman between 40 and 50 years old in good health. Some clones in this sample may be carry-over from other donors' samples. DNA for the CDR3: TGTGCCAGTAGTATTGGGGAGTCGGGGGAAAGTATGTTCTTT. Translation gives CASSIGESGESMFF.